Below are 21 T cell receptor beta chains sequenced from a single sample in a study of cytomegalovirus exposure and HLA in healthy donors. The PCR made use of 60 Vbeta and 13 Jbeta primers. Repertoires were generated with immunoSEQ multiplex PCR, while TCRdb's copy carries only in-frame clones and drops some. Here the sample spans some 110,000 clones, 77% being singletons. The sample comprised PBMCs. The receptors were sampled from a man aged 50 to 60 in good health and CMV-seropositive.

The chain's CDR3 is CASSSRQGRGGNTIYF. For the CDR3, the DNA is TGTGCCAGCAGCTCGCGACAGGGTCGCGGGGGAAACACCATATATTTT. The chain employs TRBV13 and TRBJ1-3; 7 positions agree with TRBD1. This CDR3 comprises 16 residues. Germline V CDR1 and CDR2: PRHDT, FYEKMQ (reference sequence). J was trimmed by 4 bases and V by 4 bases; bases with no gene match: 10.

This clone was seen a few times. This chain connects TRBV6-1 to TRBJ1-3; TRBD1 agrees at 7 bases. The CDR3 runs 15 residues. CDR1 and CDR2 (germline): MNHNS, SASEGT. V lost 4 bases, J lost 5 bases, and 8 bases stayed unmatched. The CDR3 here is CASSGGTDYRNTIYF. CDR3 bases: TGTGCCAGCAGTGGAGGGACAGACTATAGAAACACCATATATTTT.

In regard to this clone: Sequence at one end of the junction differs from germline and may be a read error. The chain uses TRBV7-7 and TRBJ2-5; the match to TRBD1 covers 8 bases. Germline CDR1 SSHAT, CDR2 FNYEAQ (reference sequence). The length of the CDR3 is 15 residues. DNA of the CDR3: TGTGCTAGCAGCCTCCTCGGGACAGGACAAGAGACCCAGTACTTC. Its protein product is CASSLLGTGQETQYF.

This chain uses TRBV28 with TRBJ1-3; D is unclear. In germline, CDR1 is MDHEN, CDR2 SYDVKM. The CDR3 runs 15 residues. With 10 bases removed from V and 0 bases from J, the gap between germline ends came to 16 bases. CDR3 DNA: TGTGCCATCTCGAGCGGTGACTTCTCTGGAAACACCATATATTTT. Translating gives CAISSGDFSGNTIYF.

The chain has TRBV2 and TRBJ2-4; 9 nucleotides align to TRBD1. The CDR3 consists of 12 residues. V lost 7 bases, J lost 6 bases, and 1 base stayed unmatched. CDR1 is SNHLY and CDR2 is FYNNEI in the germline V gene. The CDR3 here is CASKDRGNIQYF. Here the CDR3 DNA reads TGTGCCAGCAAGGACAGGGGAAACATTCAGTACTTC.

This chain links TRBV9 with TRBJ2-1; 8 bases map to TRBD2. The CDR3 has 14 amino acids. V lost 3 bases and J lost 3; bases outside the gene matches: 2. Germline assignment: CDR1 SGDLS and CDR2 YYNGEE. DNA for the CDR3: TGTGCCAGCAGCGAGGGACTAGTCTACAATGAGCAGTTCTTC. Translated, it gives CASSEGLVYNEQFF.

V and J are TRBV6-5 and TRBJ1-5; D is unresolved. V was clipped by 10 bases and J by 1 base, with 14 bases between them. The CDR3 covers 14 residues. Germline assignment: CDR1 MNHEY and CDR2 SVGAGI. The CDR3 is CATAGGRSNQPQHF. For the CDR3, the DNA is TGTGCCACCGCGGGAGGGAGAAGCAATCAGCCCCAGCATTTT.

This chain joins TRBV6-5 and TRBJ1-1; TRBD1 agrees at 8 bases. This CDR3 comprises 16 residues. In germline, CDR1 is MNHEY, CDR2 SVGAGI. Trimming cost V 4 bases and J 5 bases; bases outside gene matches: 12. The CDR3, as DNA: TGTGCCAGCAGTTCCCCCTACCAGGGGGCGCGGACTGAAGCTTTCTTT. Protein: CASSSPYQGARTEAFF.

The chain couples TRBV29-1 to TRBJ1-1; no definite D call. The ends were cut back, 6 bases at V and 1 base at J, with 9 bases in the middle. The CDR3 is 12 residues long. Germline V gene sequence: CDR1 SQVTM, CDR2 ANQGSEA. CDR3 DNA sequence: TGCAGCGTCAAGGGAGGGAACACTGAAGCTTTCTTT. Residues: CSVKGGNTEAFF. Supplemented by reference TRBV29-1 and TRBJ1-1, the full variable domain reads SAVISQKPSRDICQRGTSLTIQCQVDSQVTMMFWYRQQPGQSLTLIATANQGSEATYESGFVIDKFPISRPNLTFSTLTVSNMSPEDSSIYLCSVKGGNTEAFFGQGTRLTVV.

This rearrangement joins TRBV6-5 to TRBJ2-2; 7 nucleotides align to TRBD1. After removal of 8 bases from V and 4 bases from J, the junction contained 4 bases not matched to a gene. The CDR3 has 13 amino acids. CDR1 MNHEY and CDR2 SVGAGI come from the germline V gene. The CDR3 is CASGTVITGELFF. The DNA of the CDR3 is TGTGCCAGCGGGACAGTGATCACCGGGGAGCTGTTTTTT.

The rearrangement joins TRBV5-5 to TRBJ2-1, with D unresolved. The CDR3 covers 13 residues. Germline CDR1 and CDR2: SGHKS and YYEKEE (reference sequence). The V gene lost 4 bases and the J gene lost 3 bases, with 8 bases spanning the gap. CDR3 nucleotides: TGTGCCAGCAGCCCTTCTCTCTACAATGAGCAGTTCTTC. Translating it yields CASSPSLYNEQFF.

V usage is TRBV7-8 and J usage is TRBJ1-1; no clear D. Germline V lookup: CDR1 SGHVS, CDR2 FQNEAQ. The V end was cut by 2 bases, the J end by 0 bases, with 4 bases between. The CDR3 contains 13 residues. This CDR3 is CASSLIVNTEAFF. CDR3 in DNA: TGTGCCAGCAGCTTAATAGTGAACACTGAAGCTTTCTTT.

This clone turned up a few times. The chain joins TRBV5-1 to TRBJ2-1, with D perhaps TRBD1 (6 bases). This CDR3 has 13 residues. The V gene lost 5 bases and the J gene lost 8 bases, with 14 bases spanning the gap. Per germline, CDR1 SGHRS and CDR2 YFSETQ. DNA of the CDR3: TGCGCCAGCAGTCGCACAGGGACCGATGAGCAGTTCTTC. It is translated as CASSRTGTDEQFF.

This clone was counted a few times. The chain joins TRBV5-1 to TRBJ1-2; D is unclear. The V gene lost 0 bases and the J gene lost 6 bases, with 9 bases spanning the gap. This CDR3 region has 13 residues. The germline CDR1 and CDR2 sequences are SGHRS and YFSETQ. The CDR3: CASSLGQTHGYTF. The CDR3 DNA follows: TGCGCCAGCAGCTTGGGTCAGACACATGGCTACACCTTC.

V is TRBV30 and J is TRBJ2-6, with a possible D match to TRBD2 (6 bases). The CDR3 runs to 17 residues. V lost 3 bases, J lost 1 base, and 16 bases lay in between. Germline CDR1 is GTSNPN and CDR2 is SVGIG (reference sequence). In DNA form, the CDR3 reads TGTGCCTGGAGGCGGGGCAGGGCGGAATCTGGGGCCAACGTCCTGACTTTC. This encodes CAWRRGRAESGANVLTF.

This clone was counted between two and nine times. CDR3 nucleotide sequence: TGTGCCAGCTCCCGGGACTCCAAGGCCTACGAGCAGTACTTC. Its translation is CASSRDSKAYEQYF. The chain is built from TRBV18 and TRBJ2-7, with a possible D match to TRBD2 (6 bases). The germline V gene encodes CDR1 KGHSH and CDR2 LQKENI. V lost 6 bases to trimming and J lost 2 bases, with 14 bases between them. This CDR3 contains 14 residues.

The CDR3 protein is CASSKAGQGNYGYTF. CDR3 coding DNA: TGTGCCAGCAGCAAAGCGGGGCAGGGCAACTATGGCTACACCTTC. The V gene is TRBV21-1, the J gene TRBJ1-2; the table's D call, TRBD1, has no DNA check behind it. TRBV21-1 has pseudogene status. The CDR3 contains 15 residues.

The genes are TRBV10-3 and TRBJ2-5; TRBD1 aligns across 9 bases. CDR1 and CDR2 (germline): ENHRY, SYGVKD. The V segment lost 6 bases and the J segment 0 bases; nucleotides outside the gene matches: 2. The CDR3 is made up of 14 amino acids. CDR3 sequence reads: CAISRDRDQETQYF. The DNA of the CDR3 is TGTGCCATCAGCCGGGACAGGGACCAAGAGACCCAGTACTTC.

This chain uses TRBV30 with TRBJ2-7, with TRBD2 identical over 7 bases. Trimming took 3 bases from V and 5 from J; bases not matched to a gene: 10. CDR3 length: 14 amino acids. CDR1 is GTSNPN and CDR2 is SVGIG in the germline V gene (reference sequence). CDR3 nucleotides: TGTGCCTGGAGCGGGAGGCTCGGGTGGGACGAGCAGTACTTC. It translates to CAWSGRLGWDEQYF.

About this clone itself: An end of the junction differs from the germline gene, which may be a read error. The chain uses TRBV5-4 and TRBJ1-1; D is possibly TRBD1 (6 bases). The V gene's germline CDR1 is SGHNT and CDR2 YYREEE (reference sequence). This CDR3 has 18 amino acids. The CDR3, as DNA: TGTGCCGGCAGCCCTGGAAGGGGGTCAGGAGGCGTGAACACTGAAGCTTTCTTT. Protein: CAGSPGRGSGGVNTEAFF. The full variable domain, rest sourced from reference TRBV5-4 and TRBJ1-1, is ETGVTQSPTHLIKTRGQQVTLRCSSQSGHNTVSWYQQALGQGPQFIFQYYREEENGRGNFPPRFSGLQFPNYSSELNVNALELDDSALYLCAGSPGRGSGGVNTEAFFGQGTRLTVV.

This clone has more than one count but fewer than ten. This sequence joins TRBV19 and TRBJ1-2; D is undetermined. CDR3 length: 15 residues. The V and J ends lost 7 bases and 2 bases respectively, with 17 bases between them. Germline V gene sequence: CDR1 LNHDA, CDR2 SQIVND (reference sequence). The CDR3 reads CASTHLLGRNYGYTF. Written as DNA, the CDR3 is TGTGCCAGTACCCATCTCCTGGGCAGGAACTATGGCTACACCTTC. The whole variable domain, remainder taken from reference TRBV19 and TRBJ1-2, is DGGITQSPKYLFRKEGQNVTLSCEQNLNHDAMYWYRQDPGQGLRLIYYSQIVNDFQKGDIAEGYSVSREKKESFPLTVTSAQKNPTAFYLCASTHLLGRNYGYTFGSGTRLTVV.